Presented here are 26 T cell receptor beta chains from one specimen sequenced in a study of vaccination effects on CD4 cells after COVID-19. Assay used: immunoSEQ multiplex PCR; TCRdb lists only in-frame clones, some missing. This sample has approximately 61,000 clones, with around 78% found just once. These receptors' antigens are unknown. Antigen-specific CD4+ T cells expanded by the ViraFEST assay with viral peptide pools were then sequenced. The authors isolated CD4+ T cells after 10 days of culture. As their vaccination, participants received two doses of either BNT162b2 or mRNA-1273. The specimen was CD4+ T cells from PBMCs cultured with HCoV-229E spike peptides, collected after COVID-19 vaccination. Receptors originate from a human donor who received a COVID-19 vaccine.

The CDR3, as DNA: TGTGCCAGCAGCTTAGCGCAGAACAGGGCCTATGGCTACACCTTC. Translation gives CASSLAQNRAYGYTF. The chain joins TRBV7-2 to TRBJ1-2; tentatively, D is TRBD1 (6 bases). Germline CDR1 is SGHTA and CDR2 is FQGNSA. Trimming took off 0 bases at V and 4 bases at J, with 12 bases between the two ends. This CDR3 is built from 15 residues. The whole variable domain, remainder taken from reference TRBV7-2 and TRBJ1-2, is GAGVSQSPSNKVTEKGKDVELRCDPISGHTALYWYRQSLGQGLEFLIYFQGNSAPDKSGLPSDRFSAERTGGSVSTLTIQRTQQEDSAVYLCASSLAQNRAYGYTFGSGTRLTVV.

The chain carries TRBV2 and TRBJ2-5, with 7 bases that match TRBD1. Germline CDR1 reads SNHLY; CDR2 reads FYNNEI. CDR3 size: 14 residues. Unmatched junction bases numbered 2, after V lost 2 bases and J lost 2 bases. The CDR3 region is CASSEPRGQETQYF. The CDR3 bases are TGTGCCAGCAGTGAACCCAGGGGGCAAGAGACCCAGTACTTC. Full variable domain (remainder filled in from reference TRBV2 and TRBJ2-5): EPEVTQTPSHQVTQMGQEVILRCVPISNHLYFYWYRQILGQKVEFLVSFYNNEISEKSEIFDDQFSVERPDGSNFTLKIRSTKLEDSAMYFCASSEPRGQETQYFGPGTRLLVL.

The chain uses TRBV10-1 and TRBJ2-2; TRBD2 might be the D (6 bases). The CDR3 contains 15 residues. Germline values: CDR1 WNHNN, CDR2 SYGVQD (reference sequence). Trimming removed 3 bases from V and 2 bases from J, with 10 bases in between. The CDR3 reads CASSDGGPNTGELFF. The CDR3 nucleotides read TGCGCCAGCAGTGACGGAGGGCCTAACACCGGGGAGCTGTTTTTT.

The chain employs TRBV7-2 and TRBJ1-1; D is unclear. Trimming removed 4 bases from V and 0 bases from J, with 9 bases in between. Germline CDR1 is SGHTA and CDR2 is FQGNSA. The CDR3 has 14 amino acids. In nucleotides, the CDR3 is TGTGCCAGCAGCTACCACGGGGTGAACACTGAAGCTTTCTTT. Its protein is CASSYHGVNTEAFF. The variable domain in full, with the rest retrieved from reference TRBV7-2 and TRBJ1-1, is GAGVSQSPSNKVTEKGKDVELRCDPISGHTALYWYRQSLGQGLEFLIYFQGNSAPDKSGLPSDRFSAERTGGSVSTLTIQRTQQEDSAVYLCASSYHGVNTEAFFGQGTRLTVV.

The chain joins TRBV28 to TRBJ1-2; TRBD1 might be the D (6 bases). CDR3 size: 14 residues. V was cut by 2 bases and J by 7 bases, with 14 bases left in between. The germline V gene encodes CDR1 MDHEN and CDR2 SYDVKM. CDR3 sequence (DNA): TGTGCCAGCAGTTTAGGAGTGGGGGCTGGTGGCTACACCTTC. Residues: CASSLGVGAGGYTF.

V and J are TRBV3-1 (or the pseudogene TRBV3-2) and TRBJ2-2, with 7 bases matching TRBD1. The ends lost 5 bases at V and 6 bases at J; junction bases unmatched: 6. Germline CDR1 LGHDT, CDR2 YNNKEL (reference sequence). The CDR3 totals 14 residues. CDR3 amino acids: CASSFDRDAGELFF. DNA of the CDR3: TGTGCCAGCAGCTTTGACAGGGACGCCGGGGAGCTGTTTTTT.

The chain has TRBV7-2 and TRBJ1-1; a possible D gene is TRBD1 (5 bases). The V gene's germline CDR1 is SGHTA and CDR2 FQGNSA. Trimming removed 7 bases from V and 5 bases from J, with 17 bases in between. The CDR3 is 14 amino acids. The DNA of the CDR3 is TGTGCCAGCAACCAGGGACCCTGGGGGACTGAAGCTTTCTTT. Amino acid sequence: CASNQGPWGTEAFF.

This clone was picked up a small number of times. Distinct nucleotide sequences in the sample also encode this CDR3. This chain connects TRBV6-6 to TRBJ2-1; D gene unclear. CDR1 is MNHNY, CDR2 SVGAGI, per germline (reference sequence). CDR3 length equals 12 residues. V lost 2 bases, J lost 7 bases, and 6 bases lay in between. CDR3 protein: CASSYVGNEQFF. The CDR3 coding sequence is TGTGCCAGCAGTTACGTGGGGAATGAGCAGTTCTTC.

The chain links TRBV5-1 to TRBJ2-1; 13 positions match TRBD2. The trim removed 0 bases at V and 8 bases at J, leaving 8 bases unmatched. The germline gives CDR1 SGHRS, CDR2 YFSETQ. The CDR3 is 17 residues long. The CDR3 protein is CASSLVGGLAGFHEQFF. The CDR3 DNA reads as TGCGCCAGCAGCTTGGTAGGGGGACTAGCGGGGTTTCATGAGCAGTTCTTC.

V gene TRBV11-2 combines with J gene TRBJ1-5, with 9 bases aligning to TRBD1. The V gene's germline CDR1 is SGHAT and CDR2 FQNNGV. With V trimmed by 6 bases and J by 3 bases, 3 bases remained unmatched. The CDR3 loop spans 14 amino acids. This CDR3 is CASSRTGDNQPQHF. The CDR3 region has the DNA TGTGCCAGCAGTAGGACAGGGGACAATCAGCCCCAGCATTTT.

This clone was detected a few times. The chain employs TRBV2 and TRBJ1-3, with 7 bases matching TRBD1. V shed 7 bases and J 0 bases; nucleotides not matched to a gene: 6. Germline CDR1 and CDR2: SNHLY and FYNNEI. The CDR3 loop spans 15 amino acids. CDR3 residues: CASNGDSHSGNTIYF. DNA of the CDR3: TGTGCCAGCAATGGGGACAGCCACTCTGGAAACACCATATATTTT.

The V and J genes are TRBV9 and TRBJ1-1, with no clear D. V shed 3 bases and J shed 5 bases, with 11 bases lying between them. CDR1 SGDLS and CDR2 YYNGEE come from the germline V gene. There are 13 residues in the CDR3. CDR3 sequence reads: CASSAHEGTEAFF. CDR3 bases: TGTGCCAGCAGCGCGCATGAAGGAACTGAAGCTTTCTTT.

The gene calls are TRBV12-3 or TRBV12-4 and TRBJ1-2, with D maybe TRBD1 (6 bases). The germline V and J ends were trimmed by 3 bases and 2 bases, with 7 bases remaining between them. This CDR3 has 13 amino acids. The CDR3 DNA reads as TGTGCCAGCAGTTTTAGGGGGAACTATGGCTACACCTTC. It yields the protein CASSFRGNYGYTF.

The J gene is TRBJ1-2, the V gene TRBV12-3 or TRBV12-4; 8 nucleotides match TRBD1. The CDR3 is 12 amino acids. V lost 6 bases, J lost 3 bases, and 0 bases stayed unmatched. The CDR3 region is CASRQGDYGYTF. Written as DNA, the CDR3 is TGTGCCAGCAGACAGGGGGACTATGGCTACACCTTC.

This clone was seen only once. The rearrangement links TRBV28 to TRBJ2-4; 9 bases map to TRBD1. The V gene end was trimmed by 5 bases and the J gene end by 0 bases; junction bases not matched to a gene: 8. The CDR3 totals 17 residues. Germline CDR1 MDHEN, CDR2 SYDVKM. The DNA of the CDR3 is TGTGCCAGCAGTGCCCCCGGGACAGGGTTAGCCAAAAACATTCAGTACTTC. This translates into CASSAPGTGLAKNIQYF.

CDR3 DNA: TGTGCCAGCAGTTTAAGGCGACTAGCGGGGTACGAGCAGTACGTC. Its protein product is CASSLRRLAGYEQYV. The rearrangement uses TRBV28 and TRBJ2-7; 11 nucleotides line up with TRBD2. CDR1 is MDHEN and CDR2 is SYDVKM in the germline V gene. V gave up 2 bases and J gave up 4 bases; unmatched junction bases: 4. The CDR3 covers 15 residues.

V usage is TRBV2 and J usage is TRBJ1-2; 7 bases are shared with TRBD1. The CDR3 is 13 residues long. V shed 6 bases, J shed 4 bases, and the junction held 5 bases outside the gene matches. CDR1 is SNHLY, CDR2 FYNNEI, per germline. The CDR3 here is CASRAGGSYGYTF. In nucleotides, the CDR3 is TGTGCCAGCAGGGCAGGGGGAAGCTATGGCTACACCTTC. The full variable domain, its missing parts supplied by reference TRBV2 and TRBJ1-2, is EPEVTQTPSHQVTQMGQEVILRCVPISNHLYFYWYRQILGQKVEFLVSFYNNEISEKSEIFDDQFSVERPDGSNFTLKIRSTKLEDSAMYFCASRAGGSYGYTFGSGTRLTVV.

The V and J genes are TRBV2 and TRBJ1-4; 7 bases map to TRBD1. The CDR3 length is 16 residues. V was pared by 7 bases and J by 0 bases, with 8 bases of the junction left unmatched. Germline lookup yields CDR1 SNHLY and CDR2 FYNNEI. CDR3 loop: CASNYDRETTNEKLFF. The CDR3 DNA reads TGTGCCAGCAATTATGACAGGGAAACAACTAATGAAAAACTGTTTTTT.

This sequence joins TRBV6-1 and TRBJ1-6, with D hard to call. CDR3 length equals 13 residues. V was pared by 0 bases and J by 9 bases, with 6 bases between. CDR1 is MNHNS and CDR2 is SASEGT in the germline V gene. DNA for the CDR3: TGTGCCAGCAGTGAAGCCCCAGGTTCACCCCTCCACTTT. Amino acids: CASSEAPGSPLHF.

The CDR3 DNA sequence: TGTGCCAGCAGCGGAGGTCCTGGAGTACGTCAGTACTTC. Its protein is CASSGGPGVRQYF. The gene calls are TRBV9 and TRBJ2-5; D is ambiguous. With 3 bases removed from V and 11 bases from J, the gap between germline ends came to 17 bases. The CDR3 has 13 amino acids. CDR1 and CDR2 from the germline V gene are SGDLS and YYNGEE. Using reference TRBV9 and TRBJ2-5 for the parts outside the CDR3, the full variable domain is DSGVTQTPKHLITATGQRVTLRCSPRSGDLSVYWYQQSLDQGLQFLIQYYNGEERAKGNILERFSAQQFPDLHSELNLSSLELGDSALYFCASSGGPGVRQYFGPGTRLLVL.

This clone appeared a few times. The chain recombines TRBV6-5 with TRBJ2-7, with D possibly matching TRBD2 (6 bases). In germline, CDR1 is MNHEY, CDR2 SVGAGI. The CDR3 is 13 residues long. With 7 bases removed from V and 4 bases from J, the gap between germline ends came to 14 bases. In nucleotides, the CDR3 is TGTGCCAGCACTAGGGACGGGAGATACGAGCAGTACGTC. This encodes CASTRDGRYEQYV.

The chain couples TRBV7-9 to TRBJ1-3, with 7 nucleotides matching TRBD1. Germline V gene sequence: CDR1 SEHNR, CDR2 FQNEAQ (reference sequence). After removal of 5 bases from V and 4 bases from J, the junction contained 5 bases not matched to a gene. The CDR3 covers 14 residues. The CDR3 is CASSRGTDGNTIYF. For the CDR3, the DNA is TGTGCCAGCAGCCGCGGGACAGACGGAAACACCATATATTTT. The full variable domain, completed using reference TRBV7-9 and TRBJ1-3, is DTGVSQNPRHKITKRGQNVTFRCDPISEHNRLYWYRQTLGQGPEFLTYFQNEAQLEKSRLLSDRFSAERPKGSFSTLEIQRTEQGDSAMYLCASSRGTDGNTIYFGEGSWLTVV.

The chain couples TRBV28 to TRBJ2-5; TRBD2 matches 9 bases. The CDR3 is 16 residues long. Germline V lookup: CDR1 MDHEN, CDR2 SYDVKM. J lost 2 bases, V lost 3 bases, and 7 bases had no gene match. The CDR3 is CASSLISGGLQETQYF. CDR3 bases: TGTGCCAGCAGTTTGATTAGCGGGGGCCTACAAGAGACCCAGTACTTC.

The V and J genes are TRBV6-5 and TRBJ1-6; D gene unclear. The CDR3 covers 13 residues. Germline CDR1 MNHEY, CDR2 SVGAGI. V was shortened by 8 bases and J by 8 bases, with 13 bases between the two germline ends. The CDR3 here is CASRSSGDSPLHF. CDR3 DNA sequence: TGTGCCAGCCGATCGAGCGGGGATTCACCCCTCCACTTT.

The chain carries TRBV5-1 and TRBJ1-3; no definite D call. With 0 bases removed from V and 2 bases from J, the gap between germline ends came to 3 bases. Per the germline V gene, CDR1 is SGHRS and CDR2 is YFSETQ. This CDR3 comprises 13 residues. The CDR3 here is CASSLGAGNTIYF. DNA of the CDR3: TGCGCCAGCAGCTTGGGAGCTGGAAACACCATATATTTT. Together with reference TRBV5-1 and TRBJ1-3, the CDR3 gives the full variable domain: KAGVTQTPRYLIKTRGQQVTLSCSPISGHRSVSWYQQTPGQGLQFLFEYFSETQRNKGNFPGRFSGRQFSNSRSEMNVSTLELGDSALYLCASSLGAGNTIYFGEGSWLTVV.

The chain couples TRBV7-2 to TRBJ2-1, with unresolved D. Germline V gives CDR1 SGHTA, CDR2 FQGNSA. This CDR3 has 13 residues. The V gene lost 2 bases and the J gene lost 7 bases, with 9 bases spanning the gap. CDR3 amino acids: CASSLKSWNEQFF. In DNA, the CDR3 is TGTGCCAGCAGCTTAAAGTCCTGGAATGAGCAGTTCTTC.